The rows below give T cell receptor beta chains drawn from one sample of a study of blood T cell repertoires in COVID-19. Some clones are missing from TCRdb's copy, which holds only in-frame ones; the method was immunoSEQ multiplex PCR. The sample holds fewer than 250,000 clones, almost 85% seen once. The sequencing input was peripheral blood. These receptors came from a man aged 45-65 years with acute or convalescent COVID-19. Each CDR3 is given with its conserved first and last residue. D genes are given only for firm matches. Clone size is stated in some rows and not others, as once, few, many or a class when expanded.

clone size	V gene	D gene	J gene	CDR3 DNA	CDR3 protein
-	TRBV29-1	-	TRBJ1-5	TGCAGCGTTGGAGGGGGGGCCGGTCAGCCCCAGCATTTT	CSVGGGAGQPQHF
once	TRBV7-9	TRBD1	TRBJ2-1	TGTGCCAGCACCGGGACAGCATACAATGAGCAGTTCTTC	CASTGTAYNEQFF
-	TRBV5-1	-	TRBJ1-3	TGCGCCAGCAGCTTGGCTGACACGTCCTCTGGAAACACCATATATTTT	CASSLADTSSGNTIYF
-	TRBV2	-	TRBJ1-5	TGTGCCAGCACTCGGGGTTCCCAGCCCCAGCATTTT	CASTRGSQPQHF
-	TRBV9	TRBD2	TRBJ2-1	TGTGCCAGCAGCGTACTTGGCGGGAGGGCCTTTAATGAGCAGTTCTTC	CASSVLGGRAFNEQFF
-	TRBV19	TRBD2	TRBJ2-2	TGTGCCAGTAGACAACGCGGGGGGGCCCACACCGGGGAGCTGTTTTTT	CASRQRGGAHTGELFF
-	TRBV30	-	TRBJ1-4	TGTGCCTGGAGTGTCGGCAGGGATGAAAAACTGTTTTTT	CAWSVGRDEKLFF
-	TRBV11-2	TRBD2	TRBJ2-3	TGTGCCAGCAGCCCGAGACTAGCGCTAAGCACAGATACGCAGTATTTT	CASSPRLALSTDTQYF
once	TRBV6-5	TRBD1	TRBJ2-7	TGTGCCAGCAGTTATTTGACAGGGCGAGAGCAGTACTTC	CASSYLTGREQYF
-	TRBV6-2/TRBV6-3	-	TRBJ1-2	TGTGCCAGCAGTTCCATCCAGGGTGGCTACACCTTC	CASSSIQGGYTF
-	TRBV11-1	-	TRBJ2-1	TGTGCCAGCAGCTTACTACAGATGTACAATGAGCAGTTCTTC	CASSLLQMYNEQFF
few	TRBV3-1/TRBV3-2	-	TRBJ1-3	TGTGCCAGCAGCCAAGACCCCGTCCCGACAGAAGGAAACACCATATATTTT	CASSQDPVPTEGNTIYF
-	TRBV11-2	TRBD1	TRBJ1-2	TGTGCCAGCAGCTCCATCCCGACAGGGGGCTATGGCTACACCTTC	CASSSIPTGGYGYTF
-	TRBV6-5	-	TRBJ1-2	TGTGCCAGCAGCAGATATATTAACTATGGCTACACCTTC	CASSRYINYGYTF
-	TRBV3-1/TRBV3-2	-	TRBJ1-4	TGTGCCAGCAGCCAAGATCTCTGGCGGGGGGCTAATGAAAAACTGTTTTTT	CASSQDLWRGANEKLFF
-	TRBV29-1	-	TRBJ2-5	TGCAGCGTTGAGGCCTCGGGACTGCCCCAAGAGACCCAGTACTTC	CSVEASGLPQETQYF
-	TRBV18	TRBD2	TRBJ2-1	TGTGCCAGCTCACCACCGCTCGCGGGAGTATACAATGAGCAGTTCTTC	CASSPPLAGVYNEQFF
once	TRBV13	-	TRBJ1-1	TGTGCCACCGGGGTAGGAGCGAACACTGAAGCTTTCTTT	CATGVGANTEAFF
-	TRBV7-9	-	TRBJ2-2	TGTGCCAGCAGCTCGGGGGTATTAGGCGTTGCCGGGGAGCTGTTTTTT	CASSSGVLGVAGELFF
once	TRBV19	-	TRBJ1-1	TGTGCCAACGAGGAGGCTGAAGCTTTCTTT	CANEEAEAFF
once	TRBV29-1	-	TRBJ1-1	TGCAGCGTTGGTCCAGGAATTTTTCTGAACACTGAAGCTTTCTTT	CSVGPGIFLNTEAFF
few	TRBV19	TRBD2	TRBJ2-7	TGTGCCAGTAGTGGGTCTAGCGGGACCTCCTACGAGCAGTACTTC	CASSGSSGTSYEQYF
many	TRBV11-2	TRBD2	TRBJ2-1	TGTGCCAGCAGCTTAGATCACCTAGCGGGAAGCTACAATGAGCAGTTCTTC	CASSLDHLAGSYNEQFF
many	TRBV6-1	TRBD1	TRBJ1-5	TGTGCCAGCAGTGAAAGGGGGCGGGCCGACAACTATCAGCCCCAGCATTTT	CASSERGRADNYQPQHF
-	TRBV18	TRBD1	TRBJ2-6	TGTGCCAGCTCAACGACCGGGACAGGGACTGGGGCCAACGTCCTGACTTTC	CASSTTGTGTGANVLTF
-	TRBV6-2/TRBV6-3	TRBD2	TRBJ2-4	TGTGCCAGCAGTTACTCTAGCGGGGGGAATCTCGCCGGAAACATTCAGTACTTC	CASSYSSGGNLAGNIQYF
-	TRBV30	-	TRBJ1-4	TGTGCCTGGAGTTGGGGCGGGGGTGAAAAACTGTTTTTT	CAWSWGGGEKLFF
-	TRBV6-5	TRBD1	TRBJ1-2	TGTGCCAGCAGTTTTTCCGGGACAGGGAATAGCTACACCTTC	CASSFSGTGNSYTF
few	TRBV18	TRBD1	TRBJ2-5	TGTGCCAGCTCACAGGACAGGCAAGAGACCCAGTACTTC	CASSQDRQETQYF
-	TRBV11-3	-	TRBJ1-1	TGTGCCAGCAGCTTAGAGGAGGACACTGAAGCTTTCTTT	CASSLEEDTEAFF
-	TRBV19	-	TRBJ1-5	TGTGCCAGTAGTATATCCCGCAGGTTGAATCAGCCCCAGCATTTT	CASSISRRLNQPQHF
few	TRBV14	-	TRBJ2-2	TGTGCCAGCAGCCAAGACAGGGGTTTACGCAGGGAGCTGTTTTTT	CASSQDRGLRRELFF
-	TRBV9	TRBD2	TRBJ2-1	TGTGCCAGCAGCGTAGTAGCGGGGGGGCCCCACAATGAGCAGTTCTTC	CASSVVAGGPHNEQFF
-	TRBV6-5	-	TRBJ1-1	TGTGCCAGCATCACTTCGGGACTGGACACTGAAGCTTTCTTT	CASITSGLDTEAFF
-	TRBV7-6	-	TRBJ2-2	TGTGCCAGCAGCTCGATTTACAGGGCCGGGGAGCTGTTTTTT	CASSSIYRAGELFF
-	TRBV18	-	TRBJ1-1	TGTGCCAGCTCACCAAGACAAATGAACACTGAAGCTTTCTTT	CASSPRQMNTEAFF
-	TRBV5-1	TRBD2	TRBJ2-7	TGCGCCAGCAGCGGACTAGCGGCCTACGAGCAGTACTTC	CASSGLAAYEQYF
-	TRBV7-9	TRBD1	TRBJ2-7	TGTGCCAGCAGCTCCCACCGCCGGGACAGTAGCTCCTACGAGCAGTACTTC	CASSSHRRDSSSYEQYF
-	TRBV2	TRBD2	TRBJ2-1	TGTGCCAGCAGTGAACCGCGGGTGTGGGCGGGAGCGGATGAGCAGTTCTTC	CASSEPRVWAGADEQFF
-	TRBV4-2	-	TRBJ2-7	TGTGCCAGCAGCCAAGCAGCGACTGGACTACGCGAGCAGTACTTC	CASSQAATGLREQYF
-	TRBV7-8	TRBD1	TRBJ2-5	TGTGCCAGCAGCGACGACAGGGGAGAGACCCAGTACTTC	CASSDDRGETQYF
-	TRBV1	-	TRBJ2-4	TGCACCAGCAGCCAAGGAGGGTGGCTAGCGGGGGATCGGTCCCCCCAAAACATTCAGTACTTC	CTSSQGGWLAGDRSPQNIQYF
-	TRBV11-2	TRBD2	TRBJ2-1	TGTGCCAGCAGCCGGACTAGCGGGGGGTACAATGAGCAGTTCTTC	CASSRTSGGYNEQFF
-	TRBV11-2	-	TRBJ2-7	TGTGCCAGCAGCCAGGTTCCCTGGACAGCCTACGAGCAGTACTTC	CASSQVPWTAYEQYF
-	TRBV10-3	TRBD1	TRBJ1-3	TGTGCCATTCAGGGGGGACCTGGAAACACCATATATTTT	CAIQGGPGNTIYF
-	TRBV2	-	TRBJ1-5	TGTGCCAGCAGTGGGGAGGCAGGAGATTCGTATAGCAATCAGCCCCAGCATTTT	CASSGEAGDSYSNQPQHF
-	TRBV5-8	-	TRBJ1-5	TGTGCCAGCAGCTTGGCGGTAAGCAATCAGCCCCAGCATTTT	CASSLAVSNQPQHF
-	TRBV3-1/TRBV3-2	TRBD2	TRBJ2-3	TGTGCCAGCAGCCCGACTAGCGGCAGCACAGATACGCAGTATTTT	CASSPTSGSTDTQYF
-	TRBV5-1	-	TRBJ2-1	TGCGCCAGCAGCCCGGAACCCCCAAGGGGACACTCCTACAATGAGCAGTTCTTC	CASSPEPPRGHSYNEQFF
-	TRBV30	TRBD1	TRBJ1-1	TGTGCCTGGTCGCGTGAGACAGGGGCGACTGAAGCTTTCTTT	CAWSRETGATEAFF
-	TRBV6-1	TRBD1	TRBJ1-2	TGTGCCAGCAGTGAATCCATTTGGGACAGGGAACCCAAAGGCTACACCTTC	CASSESIWDREPKGYTF
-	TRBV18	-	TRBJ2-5	TGTGCCAGCTCATCACCGACAGTTGAGGAGACCCAGTACTTC	CASSSPTVEETQYF
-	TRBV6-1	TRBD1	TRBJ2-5	TGTGCCAGCAGTGCTACCCCCGGGACAGGGCAAGAGACCCAGTACTTC	CASSATPGTGQETQYF
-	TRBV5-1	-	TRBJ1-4	TGCGCCAGCAGCTTTACAGGCCGAAGTGAAAAACTGTTTTTT	CASSFTGRSEKLFF
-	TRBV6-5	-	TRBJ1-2	TGTGCCAGCAGTAAGCAGGGAGGCTATGGCTACACCTTC	CASSKQGGYGYTF
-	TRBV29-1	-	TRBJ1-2	TGCAGCGTTGGTGGGACATGGGAAGATATCGACCCAGCTAACTATGGCTACACCTTC	CSVGGTWEDIDPANYGYTF
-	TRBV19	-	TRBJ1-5	TGTGCCAGTAAACCCGGACAGCACCATCAGCCCCAGCATTTT	CASKPGQHHQPQHF
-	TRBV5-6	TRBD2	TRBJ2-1	TGTGCCAGCAGCCAGCCTAGCGGTTACAATGAGCAGTTCTTC	CASSQPSGYNEQFF
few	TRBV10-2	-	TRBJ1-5	TGCGCCAGCAGTGAGTCTTGGAGTCAGCCCCAGCATTTT	CASSESWSQPQHF
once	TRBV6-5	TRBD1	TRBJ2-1	TGTGCCAGCAGTCCTGGGACAGGCTACAATGAGCAGTTCTTC	CASSPGTGYNEQFF